This is a list of T cell receptor beta chains from one sample in a study of blood T cell repertoires in COVID-19. Using immunoSEQ multiplex PCR, the repertoire was profiled, and TCRdb retains in-frame clones only, with some absent. The profile covers about 98,000 clones, with around 73% appearing a single time and 9.5% to 10% taken by the ten largest. Sequenced input: peripheral blood. The origin of the receptors is a man in his 60s with active or convalescent COVID-19. Both conserved end residues are part of each CDR3. The D gene is left open where the match is weak. Clone size appears in some rows only: once, few, many, or a class for an expanded clone.

clone size,J gene,V gene,D gene,CDR3 DNA,CDR3 protein
NA,TRBJ2-3,TRBV14,NA,TGTGCCAGCAGCCAAGGCAGGGGAAGGGATACGCAGTATTTT,CASSQGRGRDTQYF
NA,TRBJ1-5,TRBV16,TRBD1,TGTGCCAGCAGCAAACCGGACAGGGGCAATCAGCCCCAGCATTTT,CASSKPDRGNQPQHF
NA,TRBJ1-1,TRBV18,NA,TGTGCCAGCTCACCGAAACAGGGACGTGTAGCTTTCTTT,CASSPKQGRVAFF
once,TRBJ2-7,TRBV28,TRBD2,TGTGCCAGCAGCGTAGGGACTAGCGGGTCCTACGAGCAGTACTTC,CASSVGTSGSYEQYF
NA,TRBJ2-3,TRBV5-4,TRBD1,TGTGCCAGCAGCTTGGGGACAGGGCATCCGAGCACAGATACGCAGTATTTT,CASSLGTGHPSTDTQYF
NA,TRBJ2-1,TRBV11-2,TRBD1,TGTGCCAGCAGCTTGACCGGGACAGGGTTCTACAATGAGCAGTTCTTC,CASSLTGTGFYNEQFF
NA,TRBJ1-2,TRBV28,TRBD1,TGTGCCAGCAGTTTTAGTGGCGACAGGGGGAACAACTATGGCTACACCTTC,CASSFSGDRGNNYGYTF
NA,TRBJ2-2,TRBV12-3/TRBV12-4,NA,TGTGCCAGTGCCAGGAGGGCGGCCGGGGAGCTGTTTTTT,CASARRAAGELFF
NA,TRBJ2-1,TRBV27,NA,TGTGCCAGCACGCCTACGGCCTACAATGAGCAGTTCTTC,CASTPTAYNEQFF
NA,TRBJ1-2,TRBV28,TRBD1,TGTGCCAGCAGTTTAGAGGACAGGGGGCAGGGAGTGAGGGGCTACACCTTC,CASSLEDRGQGVRGYTF
NA,TRBJ1-5,TRBV29-1,NA,TGCAGCGCTGGGACGGGGGATCAGCCCCAGCATTTT,CSAGTGDQPQHF
NA,TRBJ2-3,TRBV30,TRBD2,TGTGCCTGGGCAAGAGCGGGATGGGTCCCAGATACGCAGTATTTT,CAWARAGWVPDTQYF
NA,TRBJ1-5,TRBV4-1,NA,TGCGCCAGCAGCCAGCCGGGGATTAGCAATCAGCCCCAGCATTTT,CASSQPGISNQPQHF
NA,TRBJ2-2,TRBV7-9,NA,TGTGCCAGCAGTCACGACGGAGTCGGGGAGCTGTTTTTT,CASSHDGVGELFF
many,TRBJ2-7,TRBV2,NA,TGTGCCAGCAGTGAAGGCTCAACACGAATCTCCTTCGAGCAGTACTTC,CASSEGSTRISFEQYF
NA,TRBJ1-3,TRBV11-2,NA,TGTGCCAGCAGCTTAACACCCCAGGGCTCTGGAAACACCATATATTTT,CASSLTPQGSGNTIYF
NA,TRBJ2-3,TRBV7-8,TRBD1,TGTGCCAGCAGCTCCGACAGGGGTCCAGATACGCAGTATTTT,CASSSDRGPDTQYF
once,TRBJ2-7,TRBV6-2/TRBV6-3,NA,TGTGCCAGCAGTTACTCCCTGGTCGCAGACTACGAGCAGTACTTC,CASSYSLVADYEQYF
few,TRBJ1-1,TRBV19,NA,TGTGCCAGTAGTCCCCAAGTAGCGACGATGAACACTGAAGCTTTCTTT,CASSPQVATMNTEAFF
NA,TRBJ1-2,TRBV6-5,NA,TGTGCCAGCAGTTACTCCCCTTGGGAGATCTACACCTTC,CASSYSPWEIYTF
NA,TRBJ1-1,TRBV3-1/TRBV3-2,NA,TGTGCCAGCAGCCAAGATCACGCAGGGTTGAATGAGGCTTTCTTT,CASSQDHAGLNEAFF
NA,TRBJ2-2,TRBV3-1/TRBV3-2,NA,TGTGCCAGCAGCGGGGTAGCCGGGAGAAGGGGGGAGCTGTTTTTT,CASSGVAGRRGELFF
NA,TRBJ2-7,TRBV28,TRBD2,TGTGCCAGCAGCTACACCCGCGGGAGCTCCTACGAGCAGTACTTC,CASSYTRGSSYEQYF
NA,TRBJ2-4,TRBV28,NA,TGTGCCAGCAGTTTCGCGGGACAGAAAAAAAACATTCAGTACTTC,CASSFAGQKKNIQYF
NA,TRBJ1-4,TRBV18,NA,TGTGCCAGCTCCCCTGGGTGGGAGAATGAAAAACTGTTTTTT,CASSPGWENEKLFF
NA,TRBJ1-2,TRBV5-1,NA,TGCGCCAGCACCCATTTCCTGGGGAGCTATGGCTACACCTTC,CASTHFLGSYGYTF
NA,TRBJ1-3,TRBV27,NA,TGTGCCAGCAGTTTATCGCCAGCAGGTTCTGGAAACACCATATATTTT,CASSLSPAGSGNTIYF
NA,TRBJ1-1,TRBV4-2,NA,TGTGCCAGCAGCCAGGGAGGGGCAGGGCAGAACACTGAAGCTTTCTTT,CASSQGGAGQNTEAFF
NA,TRBJ2-1,TRBV2,NA,TGTGCCAGCAGTAAACAGCGGGTCCCCCGGACGGATGAGCAGTTCTTC,CASSKQRVPRTDEQFF
NA,TRBJ2-2,TRBV28,TRBD1,TGTGCCAGCAGTCAGTCCGGGACAGCCATCCGGGAGCTGTTTTTT,CASSQSGTAIRELFF
NA,TRBJ2-3,TRBV11-3,NA,TGTGCCAGCAGCTTAGATCGGGTTATGGGTTTAACAGATACGCAGTATTTT,CASSLDRVMGLTDTQYF
NA,TRBJ2-1,TRBV12-3/TRBV12-4,NA,TGTGCCAGCAGTCCAACCGGGGGTCTCGAGCAGTTCTTC,CASSPTGGLEQFF
NA,TRBJ2-3,TRBV27,TRBD1,TGTGCCAGCAGTTTAGACAGGGATGAAGGGACAGATACGCAGTATTTT,CASSLDRDEGTDTQYF
NA,TRBJ1-1,TRBV5-1,NA,TGCGCCAGCAGCTTGGGACAGCGGAACACTGAAGCTTTCTTT,CASSLGQRNTEAFF
NA,TRBJ1-2,TRBV5-1,NA,TGCGCCAGCAGCTTGGCCAGGGATGGCTACACCTTC,CASSLARDGYTF
few,TRBJ1-6,TRBV9,NA,TGTGCCAGCAGCGGCGGACTGGCCCCTAATTCACCCCTCCACTTT,CASSGGLAPNSPLHF
NA,TRBJ2-2,TRBV7-7,NA,TGTGCCAGCAGCCCTGACACCGGGGAGCTGTTTTTT,CASSPDTGELFF
NA,TRBJ2-2,TRBV5-1,TRBD2,TGCGCCAGCAGCTTGCTAGCGGGAGCGAACACCGGGGAGCTGTTTTTT,CASSLLAGANTGELFF
NA,TRBJ1-5,TRBV7-9,NA,TGTGCCAGCAGCCTCGGGGGAGGAAGCAATCAGCCCCAGCATTTT,CASSLGGGSNQPQHF
NA,TRBJ2-1,TRBV2,TRBD1,TGTGCCAGCAGTGGGGACAGGGGGGCCTACAATGAGCAGTTCTTC,CASSGDRGAYNEQFF
once,TRBJ1-5,TRBV28,NA,TGTGCCAGCAGTTTAGAGCGAAATCAGCCCCAGCATTTT,CASSLERNQPQHF
NA,TRBJ1-1,TRBV30,NA,TGTGCCTGGAGTGTGGCCTTGAACACTGAAGCTTTCTTT,CAWSVALNTEAFF
NA,TRBJ2-6,TRBV20-1,TRBD1,TGCAGTGCTAGTCGGGACAGATTCATCTCTGGGGCCAACGTCCTGACTTTC,CSASRDRFISGANVLTF
NA,TRBJ2-1,TRBV19,TRBD2,TGTGCCAGTAGTATTCAGCGGGGGTGGGCAAATGAGCAGTTCTTC,CASSIQRGWANEQFF
NA,TRBJ1-1,TRBV2,TRBD1,TGTGCCAGCAGTCGGCGCGGACAGGGAATGAACACTGAAGCTTTCTTT,CASSRRGQGMNTEAFF
NA,TRBJ2-5,TRBV10-2,NA,TGCGCCAGCAGCATCGGGTGGGGAGGGGGCCAAGAGACCCAGTACTTC,CASSIGWGGGQETQYF
NA,TRBJ1-3,TRBV7-2,TRBD1,TGTGCCAGCAGCTACAACCCTACAGGGGGCTCTGGAAACACCATATATTTT,CASSYNPTGGSGNTIYF
NA,TRBJ1-5,TRBV18,NA,TGTGCCAGCTCACCACCCAATAGCAATCAGCCCCAGCATTTT,CASSPPNSNQPQHF
NA,TRBJ2-4,TRBV29-1,TRBD1,TGCAGCGTTGTCCCTAGCGGGACAGGGGGCTCCAAAAACATTCAGTACTTC,CSVVPSGTGGSKNIQYF
many,TRBJ2-1,TRBV4-1,TRBD1,TGCGCCAGCAGCCAAGACAGGGGGCTTATAAATGAGCAGTTCTTC,CASSQDRGLINEQFF
NA,TRBJ2-1,TRBV5-1,NA,TGCGCCAGCCGAGAACGAGAAAATGAGCAGTTCTTC,CASRERENEQFF
NA,TRBJ1-2,TRBV7-9,NA,TGTGCCAGCAGCTTAGGGCAGAACTATGGCTACACCTTC,CASSLGQNYGYTF
once,TRBJ1-2,TRBV7-9,TRBD1,TGTGCCAGCAGCTCTACAGGGGTCGCACCAACTGGCTACGGCTACACCTTC,CASSSTGVAPTGYGYTF
NA,TRBJ2-3,TRBV7-2,TRBD2,TGTGCCAGCAGTCCGGGACTACCTAGCACAGATACGCAGTATTTT,CASSPGLPSTDTQYF
NA,TRBJ2-3,TRBV6-2/TRBV6-3,NA,TGTGCCAGCAGCTTACGTAGGAGGACAGATACGCAGTATTTT,CASSLRRRTDTQYF
few,TRBJ1-2,TRBV27,TRBD1,TGTGCCAGCAGACAGTTCAGGGACAGCTATGGCTACACCTTC,CASRQFRDSYGYTF
NA,TRBJ2-1,TRBV28,TRBD2,TGTGCCAGCAGTAGAGCCGGGACTAGCGTATACAATGAGCAGTTCTTC,CASSRAGTSVYNEQFF
NA,TRBJ1-4,TRBV30,NA,TGTGCCTGGAGAGACAGTCGTGAAAAACTGTTTTTT,CAWRDSREKLFF
few,TRBJ2-2,TRBV30,TRBD2,TGTGCCTGGAGTAGTACGGGAGGGAACACCGGGGAGCTGTTTTTT,CAWSSTGGNTGELFF
NA,TRBJ1-2,TRBV19,NA,TGTGCCAGTAGTATAGGTATTAACTATGGCTACACCTTC,CASSIGINYGYTF